This T cell receptor (beta chain) derives from a study of T cells in Graves' hyperthyroidism and ophthalmopathy. The CDR3 is 14 residues long. Between the trimmed V and J ends, which lost 4 bases and 4 bases, there was a span of 13 bases. Germline lookup yields CDR1 SNHLY and CDR2 FYNNEI. Amplified TCR beta CDR3 regions came from RNA transcripts. Initially, a first-round RT-PCR of the TCR CDR3 employed the HTBI primer set. Each CDR3 protein gets one entry after TCRdb re-called the multiplex PCR reads with MiXCR. This repertoire shows over 650,000 distinct CDR3 sequences, 45% found once; its top ten account for 7% to 7.5%.

This clonotype originated in an adult man with Graves' disease, either hyperthyroidism or ophthalmopathy (not recorded which). The rearrangement uses TRBV2 and TRBJ2-5; D is possibly TRBD2 (5 bases). The specimen was peripheral blood or thyroid tissue (not recorded which). CDR3 DNA: TGTGCCAGCAGTGCTCCTAGCACTGGAGAGACCCAGTACTTC. Amino acid sequence: CASSAPSTGETQYF.